This TCR beta chain was captured by sequencing in a study of post-analysis software for immune sequencing data. Study-wide context: Multiple sclerosis in the patients followed relapsing-remitting, secondary progressive and progressive-relapsing courses.

Incorporated into the TCR beta cDNA libraries were unique molecular identifiers, which served to reduce PCR and sequencing biases. About 500,000 cDNA molecules came from about 1 to 10 million T cells. TCRdb re-analysed the PCR reads in MiXCR, keeping a single row per CDR3 protein. The sample shows hundreds of thousands of distinct CDR3 sequences, roughly 38% of them seen only once. Study-level points and caveats: Elevated frequency relative to controls characterized roughly five TRBV segments in patients, TRBV5-6, TRBV5-1 and TRBV20-1 among them. Multiple sclerosis patients showed significantly lower normalized Chao1 diversity than controls did.

This clonotype came up a few times. Its target is not known. The CDR3 spans 15 residues. The V and J ends lost 1 base and 4 bases respectively, with 13 bases between them. Germline V gene data show CDR1 as SGHVS and CDR2 as FNYEAQ. This clonotype originated in a girl aged 5 to 17 with multiple sclerosis. V gene TRBV7-6 combines with J gene TRBJ1-1; TRBD1 is a possible D gene (6 bases). The source material was blood. The DNA of the CDR3 is TGTGCCAGCAGCTTAGGGACAGTCCGGGGCACTGAAGCTTTCTTT. Amino acids: CASSLGTVRGTEAFF. Filled out from reference TRBV7-6 and TRBJ1-1, the complete variable domain reads GAGVSQSPRYKVTKRGQDVALRCDPISGHVSLYWYRQALGQGPEFLTYFNYEAQQDKSGLPNDRFSAERPEGSISTLTIQRTEQRDSAMYRCASSLGTVRGTEAFFGQGTRLTVV.